The entry that follows covers one TCR beta chain sequence. The antigen is not known. This record comes from a study of blood T cells in healthy people across ages. The CDR3 consists of 16 residues. Looked up from germline, CDR1 is SGHRS and CDR2 is YFSETQ. V was pared by 0 bases and J by 5 bases, with 3 bases of the junction left unmatched. Using a J-beta primer mix together with a sample-barcoded 5' primer, a second PCR was run for roughly 7 to 12 cycles. TCRdb used MiXCR to reprocess the 5' RACE reads, holding one entry per CDR3 protein. The repertoire includes about 930,000 distinct CDR3 sequences, about 27% of them detected once, and 10% to 13% sits in the top ten. Study conclusions and caveats: The long-lived group displayed more naive CD4+ cells, plus higher diversity, than the aged donors did.

These same data were also listed under a study on T cells of mothers and their children. That paper adds: Over 10 million reads per mother and around 3.2 million per child were obtained.

This TCR was recovered from a woman aged 40 to 50 in good health. The sample taken for sequencing was blood. V and J are TRBV5-1 and TRBJ2-3, with 13 bases aligning to TRBD2. The CDR3 DNA is TGCGCCAGCAGCTTGGGGACTAGCGGGGGAGGAGATACGCAGTATTTT. This codes for CASSLGTSGGGDTQYF.